Below, 6 T cell receptor beta chains from the same sample are listed, as sequenced in a study of T cells after yellow fever vaccination. TCRdb itself ran the 5' RACE reads through MiXCR, one entry per CDR3 protein. Among approximately 510,000 distinct CDR3 sequences listed, 20% to 25% were seen once. This material consisted of PBMCs, taken less than 25 days after the first yellow fever vaccination. The origin of the receptors is a young man who received the YFV17D yellow fever vaccine.

CDR3 loop: CASSRQGTNEKLFF. The CDR3 DNA reads TGTGCCAGCAGCCGTCAGGGTACTAATGAAAAACTGTTTTTT. This sequence joins TRBV12-3 or TRBV12-4 and TRBJ1-4; TRBD1 might be the D (5 bases). The CDR3 is 14 amino acids. V gave up 6 bases and J gave up 2 bases, with 10 bases separating them.

The J gene is TRBJ1-2, the V gene TRBV20-1; D gene ambiguous. The CDR3 has 14 residues. Germline CDR1 DFQATT, CDR2 SNEGSKA (reference sequence). V lost 2 bases, J lost 3 bases, and 13 bases lay in between. DNA for the CDR3: TGCAGTGCTAGAAGGCGGGCCATGTACTATGGCTACACCTTC. Amino acids: CSARRRAMYYGYTF.

CDR3 residues: CASSIYGNSPLHF. CDR3 DNA: TGTGCCAGTAGTATTTACGGAAATTCACCCCTCCACTTT. The chain uses TRBV19 and TRBJ1-6; D is uncertain. Germline loops: CDR1 LNHDA, CDR2 SQIVND (reference sequence). The V end lost 3 bases, the J end lost 7 bases, and 7 bases lay between the germline ends. CDR3 length: 13 residues.

This clonotype has just a few counts. V gene TRBV14 combines with J gene TRBJ2-7; D is undetermined. Trimming stripped 4 bases from V and 0 bases from J, with 13 bases between. CDR3 size: 15 residues. Looked up from germline, CDR1 is SGHDN and CDR2 is FVKESK. As DNA, the CDR3 is TGTGCCAGCAGCCTTGGGCTATCGGCCTCCTACGAGCAGTACGTC. Amino acids: CASSLGLSASYEQYV.

This clonotype was detected only a few times. V gene TRBV5-4 combines with J gene TRBJ2-1; 7 bases are a match to TRBD1. CDR3 length equals 14 residues. With 4 bases clipped from V and 1 base from J, the junction kept 2 bases outside the gene matches. The germline V gene has CDR1 SGHNT and CDR2 YYREEE (reference sequence). The CDR3 sequence is CASSGDSSYNEQFF. In DNA, the CDR3 is TGTGCCAGCAGCGGGGACAGTTCCTACAATGAGCAGTTCTTC.

This clonotype was recorded a few times. The chain joins TRBV4-2 to TRBJ2-5; either TRBD1 or TRBD2 may supply D (6 bases each). CDR3 size: 14 residues. V was clipped by 4 bases and J by 2 bases, with 11 bases between them. Germline lookup yields CDR1 LGHNA and CDR2 YNFKEQ. CDR3 residues: CASSPRGLQETQYF. In DNA, the CDR3 is TGTGCCAGCAGCCCCCGGGGGCTTCAAGAGACCCAGTACTTC.